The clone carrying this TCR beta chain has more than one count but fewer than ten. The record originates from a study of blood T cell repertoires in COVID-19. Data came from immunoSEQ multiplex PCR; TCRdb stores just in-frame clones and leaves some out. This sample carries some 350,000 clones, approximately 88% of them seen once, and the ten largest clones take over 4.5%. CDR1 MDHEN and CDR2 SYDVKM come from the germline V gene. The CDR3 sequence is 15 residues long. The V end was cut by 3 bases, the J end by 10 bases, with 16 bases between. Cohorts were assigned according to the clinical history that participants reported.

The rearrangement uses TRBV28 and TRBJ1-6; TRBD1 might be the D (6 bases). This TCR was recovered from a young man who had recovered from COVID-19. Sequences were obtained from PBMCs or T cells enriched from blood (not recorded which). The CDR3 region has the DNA TGTGCCAGCAGTTTGAGAAGGGGGTTAGGGTCACCCCTCCACTTT. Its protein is CASSLRRGLGSPLHF.